This TCR beta chain originates from a study of monozygotic twins with inflammatory bowel disease. Germline values: CDR1 SQVTM, CDR2 ANQGSEA. The length of the CDR3 is 14 residues. Researchers generated cDNA in eight separate reactions per sample. TCRdb re-called the 5' RACE reads; one entry per CDR3 protein, DNA not given. This sample carries approximately 340,000 distinct CDR3 sequences, with around 2% going to the ten biggest clones. The chain recombines TRBV29-1 with TRBJ2-1; without DNA, the TCRdb call of TRBD2 cannot be checked. This receptor was obtained from a human donor with ulcerative colitis or Crohn's disease, or a healthy co-twin of an affected twin (not recorded which). The sequencing input was blood. The CDR3 loop is CSYRTSVSYNEQFF.